This T cell receptor (beta chain) was identified in a study of cytomegalovirus exposure and HLA in healthy donors. Germline V gives CDR1 PRHDT, CDR2 FYEKMQ (reference sequence). CDR3 size: 15 residues. Trimming took 5 bases from V and 4 from J; bases not matched to a gene: 3. The primer mix had 60 Vbeta and 13 Jbeta primers. Only in-frame clones appear in the TCRdb table, and some are missing; sequencing was by immunoSEQ multiplex PCR. The repertoire shows some 130,000 clones; the top ten hold 2%. The receptor was isolated from a woman aged 55-70 years in good health and CMV-seronegative. The gene calls are TRBV13 and TRBJ2-2, with 11 bases aligning to TRBD2. The specimen sequenced was PBMCs. Written as DNA, the CDR3 is TGTGCCAGCAGCATCCTAGCGGGGGGCACCGGGGAGCTGTTTTTT. Protein sequence: CASSILAGGTGELFF.